These 8 T cell receptor beta chains were sequenced from one sample in a study of blood T cell repertoires in COVID-19. Measured with immunoSEQ multiplex PCR; TCRdb has only the in-frame clones, and not every one. The sample has some 400,000 clones; around 87% are singletons. The sample consisted of peripheral blood. These receptors came from a man aged 18 to 35 with active or convalescent COVID-19.

CDR3 DNA: TGCGCCAGCAGCTTGGCCAGGACAGGACTAAACACTGAAGCTTTCTTT. Amino acid sequence: CASSLARTGLNTEAFF. The rearrangement joins TRBV5-1 to TRBJ1-1; 7 nucleotides agree with TRBD1. Germline CDR1 reads SGHRS; CDR2 reads YFSETQ. The CDR3 runs to 16 residues. J gave up 2 bases and V 0 bases, and 7 bases lay outside the gene matches.

The chain recombines TRBV9 with TRBJ1-6; 7 positions agree with TRBD1. V dropped 0 bases and J dropped 8; count of bases not matched to a gene: 2. The CDR3 totals 14 residues. The V gene's germline CDR1 is SGDLS and CDR2 YYNGEE. CDR3 sequence: CASSVEQGYSPLHF. CDR3 DNA sequence: TGTGCCAGCAGCGTAGAACAGGGGTATTCACCCCTCCACTTT.

CDR3 amino acids: CASRGDSARGDTIYF. CDR3 nucleotide sequence: TGTGCCAGCAGGGGGGACAGTGCTCGAGGAGACACCATATATTTT. The chain carries TRBV2 and TRBJ1-3; 7 positions agree with TRBD1. This CDR3 has 15 residues. CDR1 and CDR2 from the germline V gene are SNHLY and FYNNEI. V shed 6 bases, J shed 8 bases, and the junction held 13 bases outside the gene matches. The full variable domain, completed using reference TRBV2 and TRBJ1-3, is EPEVTQTPSHQVTQMGQEVILRCVPISNHLYFYWYRQILGQKVEFLVSFYNNEISEKSEIFDDQFSVERPDGSNFTLKIRSTKLEDSAMYFCASRGDSARGDTIYFGEGSWLTVV.

Here the CDR3 reads CASSYKALSGRGGQYF. The CDR3 DNA reads as TGTGCCAGCAGTTACAAAGCCCTTAGCGGGAGAGGAGGGCAGTACTTC. This chain joins TRBV6-5 and TRBJ2-7; 9 positions match TRBD2. The CDR3 contains 16 residues. Germline assignment: CDR1 MNHEY and CDR2 SVGAGI. After removal of 2 bases from V and 9 bases from J, the junction contained 14 bases not matched to a gene.

The chain combines TRBV9 with TRBJ2-1; 9 bases align to TRBD2. This CDR3 has 14 amino acids. The V and J ends lost 4 bases and 6 bases, in that order; junction bases with no gene match: 5. Germline CDR1 SGDLS, CDR2 YYNGEE. DNA for the CDR3: TGTGCCAGCAGCACCGGGACTAGCACCAATGAGCAGTTCTTC. This codes for CASSTGTSTNEQFF.

The chain employs TRBV7-6 and TRBJ2-5, with TRBD2 matching 11 bases. CDR1 SGHVS and CDR2 FNYEAQ come from the germline V gene. The CDR3 runs 17 residues. J lost 3 bases, V lost 5 bases, and 11 bases had no gene match. The CDR3 nucleotides read TGTGCCAGCAGCCCGCGGCGGGGACTAGCGGTAAAAGAGACCCAGTACTTC. It is translated as CASSPRRGLAVKETQYF.

The CDR3 loop is CASSGQDIYGYTF. CDR3 nucleotides: TGTGCCAGCAGCGGACAGGACATCTATGGCTACACCTTC. The J gene is TRBJ1-2, the V gene TRBV2, with TRBD1 matching 7 bases. Losses at the gene ends were 6 bases for V and 4 bases for J; bases not matched to a gene: 5. This CDR3 region has 13 residues. Looked up from germline, CDR1 is SNHLY and CDR2 is FYNNEI.

V and J are TRBV27 and TRBJ2-7, with 9 bases fitting TRBD1. Trimming took 2 bases from V and 0 from J; bases not matched to a gene: 5. Germline V gives CDR1 MNHEY, CDR2 SMNVEV (reference sequence). The CDR3 length is 16 residues. The CDR3 nucleotides are TGTGCCAGCAGTTTAACACAGGGGGCCGACTCCTACGAGCAGTACTTC. It specifies CASSLTQGADSYEQYF.